Listed below are T cell receptor beta chains from one sample, sequenced in a study of T cells after yellow fever vaccination. MiXCR, run by TCRdb on the 5' RACE reads, gives a single entry per CDR3 protein. The table shows 450,000 to 550,000 distinct CDR3 sequences, with roughly a fifth occurring only once. Here the sequenced sample was PBMCs, taken roughly 20 days after the first yellow fever vaccination. The receptors were gathered from a man between 18 and 29 years old who received the YFV17D yellow fever vaccine. The CDR3 runs from the conserved cysteine through the conserved F or W. D genes are given only for firm matches. Clone size, where shown, is once, few, many, or a class for clones that have expanded.

V	D	J	length	size	CDR3	DNA
TRBV3-1	TRBD2	TRBJ2-7	15	NA	CASSQDTASGGIQYF	TGTGCCAGCAGCCAAGATACGGCTAGCGGGGGGATCCAGTACTTC
TRBV28	NA	TRBJ1-1	14	NA	CASSMTGRGTEAFF	TGTGCCAGCAGTATGACAGGCCGGGGCACTGAAGCTTTCTTT
TRBV12-3/TRBV12-4	TRBD2	TRBJ2-3	15	NA	CASSFKAGGADTQYF	TGTGCCAGCAGTTTTAAGGCGGGGGGGGCCGATACGCAGTATTTT
TRBV9	NA	TRBJ2-1	18	NA	CASSVAAQRRSSYNEQFF	TGTGCCAGCAGCGTAGCTGCCCAGCGGAGGAGCTCCTACAATGAGCAGTTCTTC
TRBV20-1	NA	TRBJ2-3	16	NA	CSARDLEGDGTDTQYF	TGCAGTGCTAGAGATTTGGAGGGTGACGGCACAGATACGCAGTATTTT
TRBV5-6	NA	TRBJ2-5	15	NA	CASRKKGRAGETQYF	TGTGCCAGCAGAAAGAAGGGCAGGGCGGGAGAGACCCAGTACTTC
TRBV14	NA	TRBJ2-2	15	few	CASSHKDENTGELFF	TGTGCCAGCAGCCATAAAGACGAAAACACCGGGGAGCTGTTTTTT
TRBV6-5	NA	TRBJ2-5	13	many	CASSYRGGETQYF	TGTGCCAGCAGTTACCGAGGGGGGGAGACCCAGTACTTC
TRBV10-3	TRBD1	TRBJ2-2	17	NA	CAISVGTGQENTGELFF	TGTGCCATCAGTGTTGGAACGGGACAGGAGAACACCGGGGAGCTGTTTTTT
TRBV7-6	TRBD2	TRBJ2-2	16	few	CASSILAEANTGELFF	TGTGCCAGCAGCATCCTAGCGGAGGCGAACACCGGGGAGCTGTTTTTT
TRBV6-1	TRBD2	TRBJ2-3	15	many	CASSQLAGSTDTQYF	TGTGCCAGCAGCCAACTAGCGGGGAGCACAGATACGCAGTATTTT
TRBV15	TRBD1	TRBJ1-1	13	NA	CATSSGTGTGAFF	TGTGCCACCAGCAGTGGGACCGGGACAGGAGCTTTCTTT
TRBV7-6	NA	TRBJ2-2	14	few	CASSSGDNTGELFF	TGTGCCAGCAGCTCCGGGGACAACACCGGGGAGCTGTTTTTT
TRBV6-5	NA	TRBJ1-4	17	once	CASSYPILWTENEKLFF	TGTGCCAGCAGTTACCCCATACTTTGGACGGAAAATGAAAAACTGTTTTTT
TRBV5-6	NA	TRBJ2-2	15	few	CASSLAAVRSGELFF	TGTGCCAGCAGCTTGGCCGCGGTGAGGTCCGGGGAGCTGTTTTTT
TRBV5-1	NA	TRBJ2-1	13	NA	CASSLEGFNEQFF	TGCGCCAGCAGCTTGGAAGGTTTCAATGAGCAGTTCTTC
TRBV12-3/TRBV12-4	NA	TRBJ2-4	11	NA	CASSLGPPQYF	TGTGCCAGCAGTTTAGGGCCGCCTCAGTACTTC
TRBV20-1	NA	TRBJ1-5	15	NA	CSAGQLPVSNQPQHF	TGCAGTGCCGGCCAACTCCCAGTGAGCAATCAGCCCCAGCATTTT
TRBV7-7	NA	TRBJ2-5	13	NA	CASGLDRMETQYF	TGTGCTAGCGGTCTCGACAGGATGGAGACCCAGTACTTC
TRBV5-5	TRBD2	TRBJ2-3	14	NA	CASSGASGGNTQYF	TGTGCCAGCAGCGGGGCTAGCGGGGGTAATACGCAGTATTTT
TRBV18	NA	TRBJ2-1	15	NA	CASSPGIGTYNEQFF	TGTGCCAGCTCACCGGGAATAGGTACCTACAATGAGCAGTTCTTC
TRBV29-1	NA	TRBJ2-5	11	many	CSADPQETQYF	TGCAGCGCGGACCCCCAAGAGACCCAGTACTTC
TRBV5-1	NA	TRBJ2-6	16	few	CASSLVYRRSANVLTF	TGCGCCAGCAGCTTGGTGTACCGGAGATCGGCCAACGTCCTGACTTTC
TRBV10-3	TRBD2	TRBJ2-7	13	NA	CAISPSGRYEQYF	TGTGCCATCTCCCCTAGCGGACGATACGAGCAGTACTTC
TRBV27	TRBD2	TRBJ2-1	13	few	CASRQGLGAEQFF	TGTGCCAGCAGACAGGGACTAGGGGCCGAGCAGTTCTTC
TRBV30	NA	TRBJ2-3	13	NA	CAWSRGWADTQYF	TGTGCCTGGAGTAGGGGGTGGGCAGATACGCAGTATTTT
TRBV7-2	NA	TRBJ1-5	13	NA	CASSANQGQPQHF	TGTGCCAGCAGCGCGAACCAGGGGCAGCCCCAGCATTTT
TRBV20-1	NA	TRBJ1-4	14	few	CSAILPGVYEKLFF	TGCAGTGCTATCCTCCCAGGGGTTTACGAAAAACTGTTTTTT
TRBV12-3/TRBV12-4	NA	TRBJ2-1	12	few	CASSSQGKEQFF	TGTGCCAGCAGTTCACAGGGAAAAGAGCAGTTCTTC
TRBV20-1	NA	TRBJ2-3	16	few	CSAKDSSYFNTDTQYF	TGCAGTGCTAAAGATAGTTCGTATTTCAACACAGATACGCAGTATTTT